The entry below describes one TCR beta chain. This sample was included in a study of blood T cell repertoires in COVID-19. Participants, about 18 to 90 years old, spanned under 25 US areas. This CDR3 has 16 residues. Germline V lookup: CDR1 LGHDT, CDR2 YNNKEL (reference sequence). V lost 4 bases and J lost 3; bases outside the gene matches: 9. Per the original methods: From reference gene primer amplification, estimates of nucleated cell counts were derived. Using immunoSEQ multiplex PCR, the repertoire was profiled, and TCRdb retains in-frame clones only, with some absent. That table furnishes V, J and clone size, whereas the DNA furnished D and trimming. The sample includes fewer than 350,000 clones, more than 75% of them seen just once.

V usage is TRBV3-1 (or the pseudogene TRBV3-2) and J usage is TRBJ2-1, with TRBD1 matching 7 bases. The TCR sequence derives from a woman between 55 and 75 years old in a cohort exposed to, infected with or recovered from COVID-19 (not recorded which). Sequencing used PBMCs or T cells enriched from blood (not recorded which). As DNA, the CDR3 is TGTGCCAGCAGCCCTACCCCCGGGACAGACTACAATGAGCAGTTCTTC. It specifies CASSPTPGTDYNEQFF.